A selection of T cell receptor beta chains follows, all from one sample in a study of regulatory T cells in long-lasting Graves disease. TCRdb passed the multiplex PCR reads through MiXCR, listing each CDR3 protein once. The sample yields hundreds of thousands of distinct CDR3 sequences, around 32% seen once. Sequenced material: peripheral blood mononuclear cells (PBMCs), taken when the disease was refractory, from a patient treated with antithyroid drugs. The receptors originated from a female donor with Graves disease. CDR3s include the opening cysteine and the closing phenylalanine or tryptophan. Fields, in order: V gene, clone size, J gene, D gene, CDR3 DNA, CDR3 protein. D genes are given only for firm matches. Expanded clones get a size class; other rows say once, few or many, or leave the size out.

>TRBV7-3|few|TRBJ1-2|TRBD1
TGTGCCAGCAGCTTAAGGGACAGCGGTAACTATGGCTACACCTTC
CASSLRDSGNYGYTF
>TRBV10-2|few|TRBJ2-7|TRBD2
TGCGCCAGCGGGCGGGGGGATGCTTACGAGCAGTACTTC
CASGRGDAYEQYF
>TRBV6-2/TRBV6-3|NA|TRBJ1-1|NA
TGTGCCAGCAGTGAATACCACGGGGGCCGGGACACTGAAGCTTTCTTT
CASSEYHGGRDTEAFF
>TRBV11-3|NA|TRBJ2-5|NA
TGTGCCAGCAGCTTAGACGGGGCAGAACAAGAGACCCAGTACTTC
CASSLDGAEQETQYF
>TRBV10-3|few|TRBJ1-2|TRBD1
TGTGCCATCGCGGGACAGGCTAACTATGGCTACACCTTC
CAIAGQANYGYTF
>TRBV27|NA|TRBJ1-2|NA
TGTGCCAGCGGCCGAGAAGGGGGTTATGGCTACACCTTC
CASGREGGYGYTF
>TRBV5-1|NA|TRBJ2-1|NA
TGCGCCAGCAGCCTGGGACAAATCTCCTACAATGAGCAGTTCTTC
CASSLGQISYNEQFF
>TRBV11-2|few|TRBJ1-5|NA
TGTGCCAGCAGCCCAGGACCGGTACTCAATCAGCCCCAGCATTTT
CASSPGPVLNQPQHF
>TRBV7-9|few|TRBJ2-5|TRBD1
TGTGCCAGCAGCTTAGGAGGACAGGGCCCAGAGACCCAGTACTTC
CASSLGGQGPETQYF
>TRBV9|NA|TRBJ1-1|NA
TGTGCCAGCAGCGTCCCCGCGGGGGAAGCTTTCTTT
CASSVPAGEAFF
>TRBV11-2|few|TRBJ1-6|NA
TGTGCCAGCAGCCCACGGACGGGCTATTCCCCACTGGATTCACCCCTCCACTTT
CASSPRTGYSPLDSPLHF
>TRBV6-5|few|TRBJ1-1|NA
TGTGCCAGCAGTTACTCAGGAAAAGATACTGAAGCTTTCTTT
CASSYSGKDTEAFF
>TRBV28|many|TRBJ1-2|TRBD1
TGTGCCAGCAGTGCGACAGGGGGCCGGGGCTACACCTTC
CASSATGGRGYTF
>TRBV5-4|few|TRBJ1-2|NA
TGTGCCAGCAGCTTCGTGCAGGGTATCTATGGCTACACCTTC
CASSFVQGIYGYTF
>TRBV15|once|TRBJ2-7|TRBD1
TGTGCCACCAGCAGACCGGGACAGCAGTACGAGCAGTACTTC
CATSRPGQQYEQYF
>TRBV9|NA|TRBJ1-1|NA
TGTGCCAGCAGCCCAGATGACAGTTTTGAAGCTTTCTTT
CASSPDDSFEAFF
>TRBV20-1|NA|TRBJ1-2|NA
TGCAGTGCTAGAGATTGGACAAACTATGGCTACACCTTC
CSARDWTNYGYTF
>TRBV25-1|NA|TRBJ2-7|TRBD2
TGTGCCAGCAGCCCTCCTTGGTCCAGTAGCGGGAGGCCATCCTACGAGCAGTACTTC
CASSPPWSSSGRPSYEQYF
>TRBV2|many|TRBJ1-2|NA
TGTGCCAGCAGCCAGGACAGCCCGGGAGGCTACACCTTC
CASSQDSPGGYTF
>TRBV25-1|NA|TRBJ1-2|NA
TGTGCCAGCAGTGACGGGTTGAGTGGCTACACCTTC
CASSDGLSGYTF
>TRBV10-3|NA|TRBJ1-5|NA
TGTGCCATCAGTGAGACCCGGGACGGCAACTATCAGCCCCAGCATTTT
CAISETRDGNYQPQHF